The 14 T cell receptor beta chains reported below all come from one sample, sequenced in a study of CD8+CD57+ T cells in acquired aplastic anemia. Genomic DNA served as template for TCR beta VDJ and CDR3 profiling. TCRdb re-called the reads with MiXCR, one entry per CDR3 protein. Among fewer than 200,000 distinct CDR3 sequences listed, roughly 63% were seen once. The sample taken for sequencing was sorted CD4+, CD8+, or CD8+CD57+ T cells (not recorded which) from PBMCs. The receptors come from a human donor in good health.

V and J are TRBV19 and TRBJ2-3; D may be TRBD2 (6 bases). V gave up 7 bases and J gave up 3 bases, with 14 bases separating them. There are 14 residues in the CDR3. Germline loops: CDR1 LNHDA, CDR2 SQIVND (reference sequence). In nucleotides, the CDR3 is TGTGCCAGTAAGCAGGAGGGGATAACAGATACGCAGTATTTT. Its protein is CASKQEGITDTQYF.

The rearrangement joins TRBV15 to TRBJ2-7; D may correspond to TRBD1 or TRBD2 (5 bases each). V shed 1 base and J shed 2 bases, with 12 bases lying between them. Germline V gives CDR1 LNHNV, CDR2 YYDKDF (reference sequence). CDR3 size: 15 residues. In DNA form, the CDR3 reads TGTGCCACCAGCAGAGGAGGGGATTTAGCCTACGAGCAGTACTTC. Translating gives CATSRGGDLAYEQYF.

The chain carries TRBV9 and TRBJ2-1, with D possibly TRBD2 on 6 matching bases. The CDR3 consists of 16 residues. Germline values: CDR1 SGDLS, CDR2 YYNGEE. V lost 3 bases and J lost 8, with 21 bases in between. In DNA, the CDR3 is TGTGCCAGCAGCGATCACATGGGCGGGACGGGGGATGAGCAGTTCTTC. Residues: CASSDHMGGTGDEQFF.

The V and J genes are TRBV7-9 and TRBJ2-3, with D perhaps TRBD2 (6 bases). Trimming took off 2 bases at V and 4 bases at J, with 19 bases between the two ends. The V gene's germline CDR1 is SEHNR and CDR2 FQNEAQ (reference sequence). This CDR3 comprises 17 residues. DNA for the CDR3: TGTGCCAGCAGCTTATGGGACTCCCCCCGATGGTCAGATACGCAGTATTTT. This gives the protein CASSLWDSPRWSDTQYF.

The gene calls are TRBV5-1 and TRBJ1-6, with TRBD1 matching 8 bases. The CDR3 is 15 residues long. Germline V gives CDR1 SGHRS, CDR2 YFSETQ. With 0 bases clipped from V and 9 bases from J, the junction kept 5 bases outside the gene matches. CDR3 DNA sequence: TGCGCCAGCAGCTTGGGAGCAGGGGGCGGTTCACCCCTCCACTTT. Protein: CASSLGAGGGSPLHF.

The chain joins TRBV29-1 to TRBJ2-5; 12 nucleotides align to TRBD1. V lost 3 bases to trimming and J lost 5 bases; unmatched junction nucleotides: 7. The germline V gene has CDR1 SQVTM and CDR2 ANQGSEA. The CDR3 is made up of 15 amino acids. Written as DNA, the CDR3 is TGCAGCGTTGAGGGGGACAGGGGGCGCGCGGAGACCCAGTACTTC. Amino acid sequence: CSVEGDRGRAETQYF.

Note on this clonotype: One end of the junction fails to match germline, which may point to a read error. This chain links TRBV7-9 with TRBJ2-7; D is possibly TRBD1 or TRBD2 (10 bases each). The CDR3 is 13 amino acids. Germline V gene lookup returns CDR1 SEHNR and CDR2 FQNEAQ (reference sequence). The DNA of the CDR3 is TGCGCCAGCGGGAGGGACAGGGGCTACGAGCAGTACTTC. Amino acids: CASGRDRGYEQYF.

The rearrangement links TRBV2 to TRBJ1-6, with D perhaps TRBD1 (5 bases). Per the germline V gene, CDR1 is SNHLY and CDR2 is FYNNEI. This CDR3 comprises 15 residues. Trimming shortened V by 1 base and J by 10 bases, and 14 bases separated the two germline ends. CDR3 region: CASSEGRGQRSPLHF. CDR3 sequence (DNA): TGTGCCAGCAGTGAAGGGCGGGGCCAACGATCACCCCTCCACTTT.

The chain combines TRBV7-2 with TRBJ2-3; no clear D. V was clipped by 2 bases and J by 5 bases, with 14 bases between them. Germline lookup yields CDR1 SGHTA and CDR2 FQGNSA. The CDR3 contains 15 residues. DNA for the CDR3: TGTGCCAGCAGCTTAATTCTGACCGACCGAGATACGCAGTATTTT. Amino acids: CASSLILTDRDTQYF.

The J gene is TRBJ1-3, the V gene TRBV10-3, with D hard to call. V lost 3 bases and J lost 4, with 4 bases in between. Germline CDR1 and CDR2: ENHRY and SYGVKD. The CDR3 is made up of 12 amino acids. CDR3 residues: CAISDGGNTIYF. The DNA of the CDR3 is TGTGCCATCAGTGACGGAGGAAACACCATATATTTT.

The chain carries TRBV15 and TRBJ1-1; D gene uncertain. The CDR3 covers 16 residues. Trimming stripped 0 bases from V and 0 bases from J, with 11 bases between. Germline V lookup: CDR1 LNHNV, CDR2 YYDKDF (reference sequence). The CDR3 DNA reads TGTGCCACCAGCAGAGATAAGGGCCACTTGAACACTGAAGCTTTCTTT. This gives the protein CATSRDKGHLNTEAFF.

This clonotype was found a few times. The V and J genes are TRBV7-6 and TRBJ1-2; no reliable D call. The CDR3 totals 17 residues. Germline V gene data show CDR1 as SGHVS and CDR2 as FNYEAQ. V was cut by 5 bases and J by 3 bases, with 22 bases left in between. DNA of the CDR3: TGTGCCAGCAGCCTCATGTCGGGTGTAGAACATCACTATGGCTACACCTTC. It specifies CASSLMSGVEHHYGYTF.

The chain combines TRBV20-1 with TRBJ2-7, with TRBD2 identical over 11 bases. CDR1 DFQATT and CDR2 SNEGSKA come from the germline V gene (reference sequence). V trimming: 3 bases; J trimming: 6 bases; junction bases outside the gene matches: 1. This CDR3 contains 12 residues. CDR3 sequence reads: CSASGLAGEQYF. The CDR3 DNA reads as TGCAGTGCTAGTGGACTAGCGGGCGAGCAGTACTTC.

To note about this clonotype: The conserved phenylalanine or tryptophan is not found at the CDR3 terminus, so this likely reflects a read error. The J gene is TRBJ1-1, the V gene TRBV25-1; no firm D call. V was clipped by 1 base and J by 8 bases, with 8 bases between them. There are 12 residues in the CDR3. Germline V lookup: CDR1 MGHDK, CDR2 SYGVNS. The CDR3 reads CASSESAGEAFY. The CDR3 bases are TGTGCCAGCAGTGAATCGGCCGGGGAAGCTTTCTAT.